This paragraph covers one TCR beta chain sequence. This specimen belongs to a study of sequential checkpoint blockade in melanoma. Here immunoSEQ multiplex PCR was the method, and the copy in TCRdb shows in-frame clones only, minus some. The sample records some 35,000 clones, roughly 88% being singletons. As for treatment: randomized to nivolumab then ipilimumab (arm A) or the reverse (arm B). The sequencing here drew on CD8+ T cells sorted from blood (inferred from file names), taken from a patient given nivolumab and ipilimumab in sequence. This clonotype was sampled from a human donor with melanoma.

CDR3 nucleotide sequence: TGTGCCAGCAGTCTAGCGGGGGAGGCCGGGGAGCTGTTTTTT. This codes for CASSLAGEAGELFF. V gene TRBV6-1 combines with J gene TRBJ2-2; TRBD2 matches 10 bases. The V gene's germline CDR1 is MNHNS and CDR2 SASEGT. The CDR3 totals 14 residues. With V trimmed by 5 bases and J by 6 bases, 3 bases remained unmatched.